This T cell receptor beta chain stems from a study of blood T cell repertoires in COVID-19. The overall study: The samples span acute and convalescent COVID-19 from the United States, Italy and Spain. Sources were T cells, B-cell-depleted T cells, or PBMCs; the material itself was cDNA or gDNA.

This clone appeared once. Germline trimming cut 2 bases from V and 5 bases from J; bases unmatched to any gene: 9. This CDR3 has 16 residues. CDR1 is MNHEY and CDR2 is SMNVEV in the germline V gene (reference sequence). In the authors' methods: Cell counts per sample came from amplifying reference gene primers. Produced via immunoSEQ multiplex PCR; TCRdb's table is partial and in-frame only. V, J and clone size are those of that table, while D and trimming were read from the DNA. This repertoire shows 130,000 to 150,000 clones, less than 85% found once; its top ten account for roughly 8.6%. The chain has TRBV27 and TRBJ2-5, with 9 bases that match TRBD1. The receptor comes from a woman older than 75 in a cohort sampled during active or convalescent COVID-19. Sequencing was carried out using peripheral blood. The CDR3 region is CASSLTGTGSGETQYF. CDR3 nucleotides: TGTGCCAGCAGTTTAACAGGGACAGGGTCAGGGGAGACCCAGTACTTC.